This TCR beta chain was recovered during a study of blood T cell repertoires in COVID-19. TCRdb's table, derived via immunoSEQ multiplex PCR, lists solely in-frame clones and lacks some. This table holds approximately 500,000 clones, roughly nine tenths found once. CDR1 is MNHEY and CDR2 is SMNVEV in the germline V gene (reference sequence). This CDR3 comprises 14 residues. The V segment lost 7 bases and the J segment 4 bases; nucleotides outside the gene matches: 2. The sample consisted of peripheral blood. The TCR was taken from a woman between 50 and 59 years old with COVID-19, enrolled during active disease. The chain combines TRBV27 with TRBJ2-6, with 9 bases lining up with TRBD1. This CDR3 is CASKQGAGANVLTF. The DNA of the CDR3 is TGTGCCAGCAAACAGGGGGCCGGGGCCAACGTCCTGACTTTC.